The rows below give T cell receptor beta chains drawn from one sample of a study of tumor-infiltrating lymphocytes in localized non-small cell lung cancer. Sequencing used immunoSEQ multiplex PCR; TCRdb keeps in-frame clones, though not all of them. The sample yields approximately 13,000 clones, about 71% seen once. Input material: lung tumor tissue. These receptor sequences come from a human donor with non-small cell lung cancer. Both conserved end residues are part of each CDR3. Fields, in order: CDR3 length, V gene, J gene, clone size, D gene, CDR3 DNA, CDR3 protein. D genes are given only for firm matches. Only some rows state a clone size, as once, few, many or a class for expanded clones.

13,TRBV29-1,TRBJ2-1,-,TRBD2,TGCAGCGTTGATCACGGGGGGTACAATGAGCAGTTCTTC,CSVDHGGYNEQFF
16,TRBV10-3,TRBJ2-2,-,TRBD2,TGTGCCATCAGTGAGCGCCTAGCGGGAGGCACCGGGGAGCTGTTTTTT,CAISERLAGGTGELFF
17,TRBV7-8,TRBJ1-1,-,TRBD1,TGTGCCAGCACCGGCCCGGGACAGGGGGCCCCGAACACTGAAGCTTTCTTT,CASTGPGQGAPNTEAFF
15,TRBV7-9,TRBJ1-6,-,-,TGTGCCAGCAGCTTGGATGTGACGGTTAATTCACCCCTCCACTTT,CASSLDVTVNSPLHF
14,TRBV9,TRBJ2-5,-,-,TGTGCCAGCAGCGTAGGTTTGGTCGGTGAGACCCAGTACTTC,CASSVGLVGETQYF
17,TRBV5-4,TRBJ1-2,-,TRBD1,TGTGCCAGCAGCTGGGACAGGGCCACTCTCAGTAACTATGGCTACACCTTC,CASSWDRATLSNYGYTF
14,TRBV30,TRBJ1-2,-,-,TGTGCCTGGAGTGAGTATAGAGCTAACTATGGCTACACCTTC,CAWSEYRANYGYTF
13,TRBV6-1,TRBJ1-2,medium-sized,-,TGTGCCACCTGGGACCTCCTATCCGGGGGCTACACCTTC,CATWDLLSGGYTF
14,TRBV19,TRBJ1-2,-,TRBD1,TGTGCCAGTCGGACCACTGACAGGGGGCATGGCTACACCTTC,CASRTTDRGHGYTF
15,TRBV10-3,TRBJ2-3,-,TRBD2,TGTGCCATCATGGGTCCTAGCGGGGGCACAGATACGCAGTATTTT,CAIMGPSGGTDTQYF
13,TRBV11-3,TRBJ2-7,-,TRBD1,TGTGCCAGCAGCTTAGGGACAGGGTACGAGCAGTACTTC,CASSLGTGYEQYF
16,TRBV11-2,TRBJ2-7,-,TRBD1,TGTGCCAGCAGCCTATTACAGGGGGCGAGCTCCTACGAGCAGTACTTC,CASSLLQGASSYEQYF
15,TRBV5-4,TRBJ2-1,-,-,TGTGCCAGCAGCTGGGGTGGGCGGAGCTTAAATGAGCAGTTCTTC,CASSWGGRSLNEQFF
19,TRBV30,TRBJ1-3,medium-sized,-,TGTGCCTGGAGTCCCTTGGGGACAAAGGGTTCGATCTCTGGAAACACCATATATTTT,CAWSPLGTKGSISGNTIYF
16,TRBV11-3,TRBJ2-1,-,TRBD2,TGTGCCAGCAGCCCAGTGGCGGGGGGATCCTTGGATGAGCAGTTCTTC,CASSPVAGGSLDEQFF
15,TRBV11-2,TRBJ2-7,-,TRBD1,TGTGCCAGCAGCTTAGACGGACAGGGTGGCTACGAGCAGTACTTC,CASSLDGQGGYEQYF
17,TRBV4-3,TRBJ2-1,-,-,TGCGCCAGCAGCCAAGGCCGAGGTTCGGGACAATTCAATGAGCAGTTCTTC,CASSQGRGSGQFNEQFF
17,TRBV2,TRBJ1-4,-,TRBD1,TGTGCCAGCAGTGAATGGACAGGGGGTGTAGTTGGTGAAAAACTGTTTTTT,CASSEWTGGVVGEKLFF
16,TRBV11-2,TRBJ2-2,-,-,TGTGCCAGCAGCTCCAGGGGCGTGGGGAACACCGGGGAGCTGTTTTTT,CASSSRGVGNTGELFF
14,TRBV9,TRBJ1-6,-,-,TGTGCCAGCAGCGTCGGGACATATGGTTCACCCCTCCACTTT,CASSVGTYGSPLHF
15,TRBV5-8,TRBJ2-6,-,-,TGTGCCAGCAGCTTGGAGGTGGCTGGGGCCAACGTCCTGACTTTC,CASSLEVAGANVLTF
16,TRBV7-6,TRBJ2-1,-,TRBD2,TGTGCCAGCAGCTTAGGATGGACTAGCGGCTACAATGAGCAGTTCTTC,CASSLGWTSGYNEQFF
11,TRBV19,TRBJ2-7,-,-,TGTGCCAGTAGTACGATCTACGAGCAGTACTTC,CASSTIYEQYF
14,TRBV11-1,TRBJ2-1,-,TRBD2,TGTGCCAGCAGCTTCGGACTAGAGGGATCGGGGCAGTTCTTC,CASSFGLEGSGQFF
15,TRBV7-9,TRBJ1-2,-,TRBD1,TGTGCCAGCAGCTTAGGCCCAGGGGGAGACTATGGCTACACCTTC,CASSLGPGGDYGYTF
16,TRBV19,TRBJ2-3,-,TRBD2,TGTGCCAGTAGGGAGACTAGCGGGAGGGTCGGAGATACGCAGTATTTT,CASRETSGRVGDTQYF
14,TRBV19,TRBJ2-1,-,TRBD1,TGTGCCAGTAGTATGACAGGGGACTACAATGAGCAGTTCTTC,CASSMTGDYNEQFF
17,TRBV15,TRBJ1-5,-,-,TGTGCCACCAGCAGTAGGGGTGGAGATCGGCGCAATCAGCCCCAGCATTTT,CATSSRGGDRRNQPQHF
14,TRBV2,TRBJ2-7,-,TRBD1,TGTGCCAGCAGTGAACTACAGGGGCCCTACGAGCAGTACTTC,CASSELQGPYEQYF
14,TRBV15,TRBJ1-1,-,-,TGTGCCACCACCACAGGACAGATGAACACTGAAGCTTTCTTT,CATTTGQMNTEAFF
16,TRBV27,TRBJ2-5,-,TRBD2,TGTGCCAGCAGTTCGCGGACTAGCGGGGACCAAGAGACCCAGTACTTC,CASSSRTSGDQETQYF
16,TRBV7-9,TRBJ1-6,few,-,TGTGCCAGCAGCCCCTCCCTTGCGGGTTCCAATTCACCCCTCCACTTT,CASSPSLAGSNSPLHF
12,TRBV10-2,TRBJ1-3,few,-,TGCGCCTCCGCTCAGGGCCGGACGAACATATATTTT,CASAQGRTNIYF
13,TRBV6-4,TRBJ1-1,-,-,TGTGCCAGCAGTGACCCCCCCCACACTGAAGCTTTCTTT,CASSDPPHTEAFF
15,TRBV18,TRBJ1-1,-,TRBD1,TGTGCCAGCTCCGGATACAGGGGGTTGAACACTGAAGCTTTCTTT,CASSGYRGLNTEAFF
16,TRBV4-1,TRBJ1-2,-,-,TGCGCCAGCAGCCAAGCCTCCAGGGCCCCGCGCTATGGCTACACCTTC,CASSQASRAPRYGYTF
13,TRBV2,TRBJ1-2,medium-sized,-,TGTGCCAGCAGTTTGAATAGATTCCCTGGCTACACCTTC,CASSLNRFPGYTF
15,TRBV6-5,TRBJ1-5,few,-,TGTGCCAGCAGTCAAACGGGACACCTAAATCAGCCCCAGCATTTT,CASSQTGHLNQPQHF
16,TRBV4-2,TRBJ2-3,-,-,TGTGCCAGCAGCCAAGATCAAAACGGAGACACAGATACGCAGTATTTT,CASSQDQNGDTDTQYF
12,TRBV6-6,TRBJ1-1,-,TRBD1,TGTGCCAGCAGTCACAGGGGTGCTGAAGCTTTCTTT,CASSHRGAEAFF
16,TRBV19,TRBJ2-1,-,TRBD2,TGTGCCAGTAGTCCTTGGACTAGCGGGATTCGCAATGAGCAGTTCTTC,CASSPWTSGIRNEQFF
16,TRBV29-1,TRBJ2-5,-,-,TGCAGCGTTGAACAGGACCAACCGAGGTACCAAGAGACCCAGTACTTC,CSVEQDQPRYQETQYF
12,TRBV7-9,TRBJ2-1,few,-,TGTGCCAGCAGCTTAGACGACGGTAGGCAGTTCTTC,CASSLDDGRQFF
13,TRBV7-9,TRBJ1-1,-,-,TGTGCCAGCAGCCTGGTTGGGGACACTGAAGCTTTCTTT,CASSLVGDTEAFF
16,TRBV4-3,TRBJ1-5,-,-,TGCGCCAGCAGCCAAGATCGTTTAGGACCCCATCAGCCCCAGCATTTT,CASSQDRLGPHQPQHF
13,TRBV10-3,TRBJ2-5,-,-,TGTGCCATGGCTAGCAGGCCTGGCGAGACCCAGTACTTC,CAMASRPGETQYF
15,TRBV7-2,TRBJ2-1,-,-,TGTGCCAGCAGCTTAGTAACGGGATCCTACAATGAGCAGTTCTTC,CASSLVTGSYNEQFF
14,TRBV19,TRBJ2-2,few,TRBD1,TGTGCCAGTAGTTCACAGGGGTGGGCCGGGGAGCTGTTTTTT,CASSSQGWAGELFF
15,TRBV5-1,TRBJ2-5,-,-,TGCGCCAGCAGTCCTAACAGACATAAGGAAGAGACCCAGTACTTC,CASSPNRHKEETQYF
15,TRBV10-3,TRBJ1-1,-,-,TGTGCCATCAGTGACGAGGGGAGGGGAAACACTGAAGCTTTCTTT,CAISDEGRGNTEAFF